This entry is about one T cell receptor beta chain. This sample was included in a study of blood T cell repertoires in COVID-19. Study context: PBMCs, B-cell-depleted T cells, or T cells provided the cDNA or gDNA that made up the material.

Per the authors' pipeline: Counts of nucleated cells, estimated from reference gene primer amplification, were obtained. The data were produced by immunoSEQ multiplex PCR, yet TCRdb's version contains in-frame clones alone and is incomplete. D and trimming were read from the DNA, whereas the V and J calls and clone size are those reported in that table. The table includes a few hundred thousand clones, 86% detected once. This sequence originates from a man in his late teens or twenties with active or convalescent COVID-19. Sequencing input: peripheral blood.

The DNA of the CDR3 is TGTGCCAGCACCGAGGACAGCAGGGTGGATTCACCCCTCCACTTT. It encodes CASTEDSRVDSPLHF. The V and J genes are TRBV25-1 and TRBJ1-6; a weak D match, TRBD1 (6 bases). The germline V gene encodes CDR1 MGHDK and CDR2 SYGVNS. Deletions cut 7 bases from V and 8 bases from J, with 18 bases between. The CDR3 length is 15 residues. Filled out from reference TRBV25-1 and TRBJ1-6, the complete variable domain reads EADIYQTPRYLVIGTGKKITLECSQTMGHDKMYWYQQDPGMELHLIHYSYGVNSTEKGDLSSESTVSRIRTEHFPLTLESARPSHTSQYLCASTEDSRVDSPLHFGNGTRLTVT.